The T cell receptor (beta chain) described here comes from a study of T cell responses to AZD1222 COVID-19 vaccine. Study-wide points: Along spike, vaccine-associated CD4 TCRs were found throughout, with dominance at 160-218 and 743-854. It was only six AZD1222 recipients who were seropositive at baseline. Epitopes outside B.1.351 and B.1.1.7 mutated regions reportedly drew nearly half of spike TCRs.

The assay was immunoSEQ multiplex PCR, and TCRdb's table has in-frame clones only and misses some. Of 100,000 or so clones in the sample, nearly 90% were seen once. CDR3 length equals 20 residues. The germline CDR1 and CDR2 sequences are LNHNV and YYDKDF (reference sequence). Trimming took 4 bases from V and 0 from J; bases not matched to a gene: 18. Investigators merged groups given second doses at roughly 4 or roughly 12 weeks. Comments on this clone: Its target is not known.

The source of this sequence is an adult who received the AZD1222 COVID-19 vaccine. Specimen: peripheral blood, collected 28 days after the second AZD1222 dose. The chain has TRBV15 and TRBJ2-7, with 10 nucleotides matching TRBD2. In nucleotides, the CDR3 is TGTGCCACCAGCACCGGTCTTAGAGCGGGAGGGCCGGGGGGCTCCTACGAGCAGTACTTC. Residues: CATSTGLRAGGPGGSYEQYF.